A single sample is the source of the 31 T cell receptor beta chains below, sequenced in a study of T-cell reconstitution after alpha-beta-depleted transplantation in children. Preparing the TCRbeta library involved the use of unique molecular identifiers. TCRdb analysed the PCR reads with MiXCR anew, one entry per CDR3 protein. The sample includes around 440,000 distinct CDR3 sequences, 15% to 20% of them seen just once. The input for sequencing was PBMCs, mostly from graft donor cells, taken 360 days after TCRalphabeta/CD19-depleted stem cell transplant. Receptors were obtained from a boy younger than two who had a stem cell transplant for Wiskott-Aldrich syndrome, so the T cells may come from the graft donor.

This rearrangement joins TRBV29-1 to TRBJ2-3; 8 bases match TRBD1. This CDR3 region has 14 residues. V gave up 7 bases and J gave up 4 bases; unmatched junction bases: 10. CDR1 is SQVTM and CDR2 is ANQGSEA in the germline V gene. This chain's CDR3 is CSATAAGGADTQYF. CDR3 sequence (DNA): TGCAGCGCGACGGCGGCAGGGGGCGCAGATACGCAGTATTTT.

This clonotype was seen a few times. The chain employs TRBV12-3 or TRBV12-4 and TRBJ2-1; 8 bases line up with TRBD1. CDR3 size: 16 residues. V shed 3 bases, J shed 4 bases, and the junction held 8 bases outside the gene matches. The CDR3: CASSLRTGWEYNEQFF. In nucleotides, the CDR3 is TGTGCCAGCAGTTTGAGGACAGGGTGGGAATACAATGAGCAGTTCTTC.

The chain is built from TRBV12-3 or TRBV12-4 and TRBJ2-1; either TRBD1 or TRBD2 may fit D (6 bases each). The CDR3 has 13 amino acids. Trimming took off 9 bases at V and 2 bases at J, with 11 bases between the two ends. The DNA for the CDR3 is TGTGCCAGTAAGGGGGGCACCTACAATGAGCAGTTCTTC. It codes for CASKGGTYNEQFF.

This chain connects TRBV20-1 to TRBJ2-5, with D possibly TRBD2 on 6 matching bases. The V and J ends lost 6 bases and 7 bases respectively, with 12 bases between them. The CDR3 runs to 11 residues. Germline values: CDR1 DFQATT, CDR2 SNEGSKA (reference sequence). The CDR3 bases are TGCAGTGCAGAGTGGAGGGGGACCCAGTACTTC. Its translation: CSAEWRGTQYF.

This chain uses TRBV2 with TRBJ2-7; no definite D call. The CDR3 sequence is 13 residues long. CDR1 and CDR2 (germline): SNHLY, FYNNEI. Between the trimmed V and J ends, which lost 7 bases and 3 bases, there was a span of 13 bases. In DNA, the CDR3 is TGTGCCAGCACGGGCAGTCGGATCTACGAGCAGTACTTC. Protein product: CASTGSRIYEQYF.

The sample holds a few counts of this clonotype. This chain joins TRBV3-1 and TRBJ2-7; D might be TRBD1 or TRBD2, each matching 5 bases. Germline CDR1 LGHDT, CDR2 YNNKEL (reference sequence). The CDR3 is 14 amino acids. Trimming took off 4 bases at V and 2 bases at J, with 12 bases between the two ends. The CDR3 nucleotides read TGTGCCAGCAGCCGAGGGGTCTGGACCTACGAGCAGTACTTC. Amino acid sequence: CASSRGVWTYEQYF.

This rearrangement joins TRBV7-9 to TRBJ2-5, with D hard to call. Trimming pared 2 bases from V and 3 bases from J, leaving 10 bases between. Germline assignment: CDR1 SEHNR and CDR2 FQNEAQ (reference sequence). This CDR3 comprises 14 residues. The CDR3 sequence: CASSLLVAKETQYF. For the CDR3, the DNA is TGTGCCAGCAGCTTACTAGTCGCAAAAGAGACCCAGTACTTC.

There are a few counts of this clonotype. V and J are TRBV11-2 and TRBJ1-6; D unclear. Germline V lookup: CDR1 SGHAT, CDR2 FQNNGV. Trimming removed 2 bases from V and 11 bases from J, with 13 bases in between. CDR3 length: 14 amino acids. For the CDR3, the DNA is TGTGCCAGCAGCTTACTAGGGCAGCCTACACCCCTCCACTTT. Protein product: CASSLLGQPTPLHF.

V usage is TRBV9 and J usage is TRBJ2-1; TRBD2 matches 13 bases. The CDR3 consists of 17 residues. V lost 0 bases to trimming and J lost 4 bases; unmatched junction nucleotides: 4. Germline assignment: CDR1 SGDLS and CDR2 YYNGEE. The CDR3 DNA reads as TGTGCCAGCAGCGTAGAGACTAGCGGGGGGACATACAATGAGCAGTTCTTC. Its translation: CASSVETSGGTYNEQFF. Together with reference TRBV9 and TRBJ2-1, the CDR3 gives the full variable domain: DSGVTQTPKHLITATGQRVTLRCSPRSGDLSVYWYQQSLDQGLQFLIQYYNGEERAKGNILERFSAQQFPDLHSELNLSSLELGDSALYFCASSVETSGGTYNEQFFGPGTRLTVL.

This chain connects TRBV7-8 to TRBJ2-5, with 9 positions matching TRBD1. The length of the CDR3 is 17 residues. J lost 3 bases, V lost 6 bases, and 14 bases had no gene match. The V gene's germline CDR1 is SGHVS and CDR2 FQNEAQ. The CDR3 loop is CASRKGGTGMTEETQYF. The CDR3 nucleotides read TGTGCCAGCAGAAAAGGGGGGACAGGGATGACGGAAGAGACCCAGTACTTC.

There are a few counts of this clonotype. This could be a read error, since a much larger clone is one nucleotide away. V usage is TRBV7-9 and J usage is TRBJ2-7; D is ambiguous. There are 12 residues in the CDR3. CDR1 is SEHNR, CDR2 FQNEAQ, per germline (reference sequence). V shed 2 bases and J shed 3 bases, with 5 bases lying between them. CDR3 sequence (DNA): TGTGCCAGCAGCTTACAGAACTACGAGCAGTACTTC. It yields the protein CASSLQNYEQYF.

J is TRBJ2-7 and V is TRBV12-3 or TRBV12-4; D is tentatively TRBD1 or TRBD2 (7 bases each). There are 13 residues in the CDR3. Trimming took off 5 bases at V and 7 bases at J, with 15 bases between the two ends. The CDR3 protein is CASSPRGRVEQYF. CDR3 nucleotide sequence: TGTGCCAGCAGTCCCAGGGGGAGGGTTGAGCAGTACTTC.

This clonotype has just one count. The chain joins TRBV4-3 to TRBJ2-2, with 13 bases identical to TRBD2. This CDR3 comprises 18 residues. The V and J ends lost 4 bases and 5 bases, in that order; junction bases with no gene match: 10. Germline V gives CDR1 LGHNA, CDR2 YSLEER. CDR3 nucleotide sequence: TGCGCCAGCAGCCGAGAAGGACTAGCGGGAGTTTATACCGGGGAGCTGTTTTTT. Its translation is CASSREGLAGVYTGELFF.

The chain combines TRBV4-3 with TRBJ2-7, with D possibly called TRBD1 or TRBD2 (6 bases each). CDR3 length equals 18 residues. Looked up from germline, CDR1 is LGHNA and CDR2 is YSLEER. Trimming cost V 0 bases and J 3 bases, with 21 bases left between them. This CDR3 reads CASSQDPPGGMWVYEQYF. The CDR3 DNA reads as TGCGCCAGCAGCCAAGATCCCCCCGGGGGCATGTGGGTCTACGAGCAGTACTTC.

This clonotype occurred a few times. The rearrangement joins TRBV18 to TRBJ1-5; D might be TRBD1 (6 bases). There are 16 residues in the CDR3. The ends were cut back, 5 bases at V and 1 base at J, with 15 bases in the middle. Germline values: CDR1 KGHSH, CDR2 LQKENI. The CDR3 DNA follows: TGTGCCAGCTCATACGGGGGGCTGGGGAGCAATCAGCCCCAGCATTTT. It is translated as CASSYGGLGSNQPQHF.

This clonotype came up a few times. CDR3 in DNA: TGCGCCAGCAGCTTGGAGGTAGGGGGCTTAGGGGAGCAGTTCTTC. It yields the protein CASSLEVGGLGEQFF. This rearrangement joins TRBV5-1 to TRBJ2-1, with 7 bases matching TRBD1. Germline loops: CDR1 SGHRS, CDR2 YFSETQ. This CDR3 comprises 15 residues. V dropped 0 bases and J dropped 10; count of bases not matched to a gene: 10.

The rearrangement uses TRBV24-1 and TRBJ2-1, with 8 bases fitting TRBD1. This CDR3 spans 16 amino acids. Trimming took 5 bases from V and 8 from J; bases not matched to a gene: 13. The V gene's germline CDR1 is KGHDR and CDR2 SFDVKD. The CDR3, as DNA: TGTGCCACCAGTGGTTCTTGGACAGGGATCAGCGATGAGCAGTTCTTC. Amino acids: CATSGSWTGISDEQFF.

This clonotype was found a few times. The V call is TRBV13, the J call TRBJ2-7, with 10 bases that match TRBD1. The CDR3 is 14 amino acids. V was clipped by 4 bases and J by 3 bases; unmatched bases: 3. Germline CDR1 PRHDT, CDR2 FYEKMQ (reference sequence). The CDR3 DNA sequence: TGTGCCAGCAGCTCGTGGGACAGGGGCTACGAGCAGTACTTC. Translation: CASSSWDRGYEQYF.

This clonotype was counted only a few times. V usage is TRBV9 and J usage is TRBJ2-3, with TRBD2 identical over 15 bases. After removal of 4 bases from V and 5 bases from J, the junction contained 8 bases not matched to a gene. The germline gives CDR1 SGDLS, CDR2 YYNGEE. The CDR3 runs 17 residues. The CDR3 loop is CASSFGLAGGPGDTQYF. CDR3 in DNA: TGTGCCAGCAGCTTTGGACTAGCGGGAGGGCCCGGAGATACGCAGTATTTT.

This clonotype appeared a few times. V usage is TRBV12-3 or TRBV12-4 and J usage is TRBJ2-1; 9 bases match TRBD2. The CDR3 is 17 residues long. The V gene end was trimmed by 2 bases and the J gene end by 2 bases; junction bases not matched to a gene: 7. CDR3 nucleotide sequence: TGTGCCAGCAGTTTATTAGCGGGAGCTCGGGCCTACAATGAGCAGTTCTTC. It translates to CASSLLAGARAYNEQFF.

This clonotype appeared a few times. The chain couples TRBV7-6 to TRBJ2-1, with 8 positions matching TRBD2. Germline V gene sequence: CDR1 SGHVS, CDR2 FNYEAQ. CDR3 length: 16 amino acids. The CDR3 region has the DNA TGTGCGACCGGGAGCAGAGCGGGGGTATCATACAATGAGCAGTTCTTC. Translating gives CATGSRAGVSYNEQFF. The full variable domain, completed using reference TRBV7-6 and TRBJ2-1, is GAGVSQSPRYKVTKRGQDVALRCDPISGHVSLYWYRQALGQGPEFLTYFNYEAQQDKSGLPNDRFSAERPEGSISTLTIQRTEQRDSAMYRCATGSRAGVSYNEQFFGPGTRLTVL.

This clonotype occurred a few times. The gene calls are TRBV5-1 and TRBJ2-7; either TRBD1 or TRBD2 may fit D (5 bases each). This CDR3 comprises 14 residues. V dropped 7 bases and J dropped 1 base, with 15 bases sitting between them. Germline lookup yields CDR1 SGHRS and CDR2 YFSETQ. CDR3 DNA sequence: TGCGCCAGCTTCGGGACCTATCTTTCCTACGAGCAGTACTTC. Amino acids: CASFGTYLSYEQYF.

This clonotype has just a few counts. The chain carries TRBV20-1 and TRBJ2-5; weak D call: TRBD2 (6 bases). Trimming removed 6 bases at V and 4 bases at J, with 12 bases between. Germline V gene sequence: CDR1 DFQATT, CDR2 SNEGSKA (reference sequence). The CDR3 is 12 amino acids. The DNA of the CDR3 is TGCAGTGCAGTTCGGGGAGGAGAGACCCAGTACTTC. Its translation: CSAVRGGETQYF.

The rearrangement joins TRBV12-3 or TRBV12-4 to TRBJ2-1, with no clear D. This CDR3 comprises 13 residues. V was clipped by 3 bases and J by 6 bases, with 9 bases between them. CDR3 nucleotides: TGTGCCAGCAGTTTGGTCAGCATCAATGAGCAGTTCTTC. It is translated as CASSLVSINEQFF.

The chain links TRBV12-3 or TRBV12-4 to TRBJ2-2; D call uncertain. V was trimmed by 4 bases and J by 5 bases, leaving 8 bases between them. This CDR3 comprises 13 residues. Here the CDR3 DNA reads TGTGCCAGCAGTTATGCGGATACCGGGGAGCTGTTTTTT. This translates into CASSYADTGELFF.

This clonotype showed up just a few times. The DNA of the CDR3 is TGTGCCAGCAGGGGGGACGGGCGGTTACCGTATGGCTACACCTTC. Residues: CASRGDGRLPYGYTF. The V gene is TRBV28, the J gene TRBJ1-2; D may be TRBD1 (5 bases). The CDR3 is 15 amino acids. Trimming took 6 bases from V and 5 from J, leaving 19 bases between them. Germline values: CDR1 MDHEN, CDR2 SYDVKM.

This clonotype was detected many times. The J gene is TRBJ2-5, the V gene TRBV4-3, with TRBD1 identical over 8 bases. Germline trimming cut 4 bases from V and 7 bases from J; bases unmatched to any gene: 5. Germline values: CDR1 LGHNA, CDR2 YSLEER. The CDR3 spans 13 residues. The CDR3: CASSPDRAGTQYF. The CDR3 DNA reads TGCGCCAGCAGCCCGGACAGGGCTGGGACCCAGTACTTC.

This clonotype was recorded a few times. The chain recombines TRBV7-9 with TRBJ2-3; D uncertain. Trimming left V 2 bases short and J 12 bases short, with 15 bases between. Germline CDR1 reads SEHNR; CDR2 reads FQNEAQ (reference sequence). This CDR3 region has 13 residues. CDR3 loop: CASSLNGSPYQYF. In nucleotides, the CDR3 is TGTGCCAGCAGCTTAAATGGTAGCCCCTATCAGTATTTT. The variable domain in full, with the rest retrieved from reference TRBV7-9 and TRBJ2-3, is DTGVSQNPRHKITKRGQNVTFRCDPISEHNRLYWYRQTLGQGPEFLTYFQNEAQLEKSRLLSDRFSAERPKGSFSTLEIQRTEQGDSAMYLCASSLNGSPYQYFGPGTRLTVL.

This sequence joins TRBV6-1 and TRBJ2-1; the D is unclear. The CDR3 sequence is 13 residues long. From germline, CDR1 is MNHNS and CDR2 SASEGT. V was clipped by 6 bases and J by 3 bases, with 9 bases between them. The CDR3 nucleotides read TGTGCCAGCAGAACACGCGGCTACAATGAGCAGTTCTTC. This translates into CASRTRGYNEQFF.

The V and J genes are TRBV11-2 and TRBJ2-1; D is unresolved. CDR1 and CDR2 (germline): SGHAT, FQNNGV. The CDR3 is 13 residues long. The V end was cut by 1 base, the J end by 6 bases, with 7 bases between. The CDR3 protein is CASSLANFNEQFF. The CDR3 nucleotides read TGTGCCAGCAGCTTAGCTAATTTCAATGAGCAGTTCTTC.

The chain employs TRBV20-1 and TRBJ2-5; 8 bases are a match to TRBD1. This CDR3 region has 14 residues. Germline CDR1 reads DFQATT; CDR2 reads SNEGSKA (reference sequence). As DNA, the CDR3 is TGCAGCCCTAACAGGGGGGACAGCCGGGAAGTCCAGTACTTC. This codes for CSPNRGDSREVQYF.